This T cell receptor beta chain is from a study of blood T cell repertoires in COVID-19. Study-wide context: From T cells, B-cell-depleted T cells, or PBMCs came the material, which was cDNA or gDNA.

In the study's own analysis: Estimation of nucleated cell counts relied on the amplification of reference gene primers. Sequencing was performed with immunoSEQ multiplex PCR; in TCRdb, only in-frame clones are kept and a portion is missing. The DNA was the basis for D and trimming; V, J and clone size are from that table. This table holds a few hundred thousand clones, under 85% found once. The V gene end was trimmed by 4 bases and the J gene end by 10 bases; junction bases not matched to a gene: 13. Germline CDR1 MDHEN, CDR2 SYDVKM. The CDR3 consists of 16 residues. The count of this clone is one. Seattle patients were enrolled during active infection and followed longitudinally.

Specimen: peripheral blood. The TCR comes from a woman aged 30 to 39 with COVID-19, enrolled during active disease. V usage is TRBV28 and J usage is TRBJ2-1; 10 bases are a match to TRBD2. Here the CDR3 DNA reads TGTGCCAGCAGTTCCCTCGGGAGCGGGGGGGCCGGGGAGCAGTTCTTC. This encodes CASSSLGSGGAGEQFF.